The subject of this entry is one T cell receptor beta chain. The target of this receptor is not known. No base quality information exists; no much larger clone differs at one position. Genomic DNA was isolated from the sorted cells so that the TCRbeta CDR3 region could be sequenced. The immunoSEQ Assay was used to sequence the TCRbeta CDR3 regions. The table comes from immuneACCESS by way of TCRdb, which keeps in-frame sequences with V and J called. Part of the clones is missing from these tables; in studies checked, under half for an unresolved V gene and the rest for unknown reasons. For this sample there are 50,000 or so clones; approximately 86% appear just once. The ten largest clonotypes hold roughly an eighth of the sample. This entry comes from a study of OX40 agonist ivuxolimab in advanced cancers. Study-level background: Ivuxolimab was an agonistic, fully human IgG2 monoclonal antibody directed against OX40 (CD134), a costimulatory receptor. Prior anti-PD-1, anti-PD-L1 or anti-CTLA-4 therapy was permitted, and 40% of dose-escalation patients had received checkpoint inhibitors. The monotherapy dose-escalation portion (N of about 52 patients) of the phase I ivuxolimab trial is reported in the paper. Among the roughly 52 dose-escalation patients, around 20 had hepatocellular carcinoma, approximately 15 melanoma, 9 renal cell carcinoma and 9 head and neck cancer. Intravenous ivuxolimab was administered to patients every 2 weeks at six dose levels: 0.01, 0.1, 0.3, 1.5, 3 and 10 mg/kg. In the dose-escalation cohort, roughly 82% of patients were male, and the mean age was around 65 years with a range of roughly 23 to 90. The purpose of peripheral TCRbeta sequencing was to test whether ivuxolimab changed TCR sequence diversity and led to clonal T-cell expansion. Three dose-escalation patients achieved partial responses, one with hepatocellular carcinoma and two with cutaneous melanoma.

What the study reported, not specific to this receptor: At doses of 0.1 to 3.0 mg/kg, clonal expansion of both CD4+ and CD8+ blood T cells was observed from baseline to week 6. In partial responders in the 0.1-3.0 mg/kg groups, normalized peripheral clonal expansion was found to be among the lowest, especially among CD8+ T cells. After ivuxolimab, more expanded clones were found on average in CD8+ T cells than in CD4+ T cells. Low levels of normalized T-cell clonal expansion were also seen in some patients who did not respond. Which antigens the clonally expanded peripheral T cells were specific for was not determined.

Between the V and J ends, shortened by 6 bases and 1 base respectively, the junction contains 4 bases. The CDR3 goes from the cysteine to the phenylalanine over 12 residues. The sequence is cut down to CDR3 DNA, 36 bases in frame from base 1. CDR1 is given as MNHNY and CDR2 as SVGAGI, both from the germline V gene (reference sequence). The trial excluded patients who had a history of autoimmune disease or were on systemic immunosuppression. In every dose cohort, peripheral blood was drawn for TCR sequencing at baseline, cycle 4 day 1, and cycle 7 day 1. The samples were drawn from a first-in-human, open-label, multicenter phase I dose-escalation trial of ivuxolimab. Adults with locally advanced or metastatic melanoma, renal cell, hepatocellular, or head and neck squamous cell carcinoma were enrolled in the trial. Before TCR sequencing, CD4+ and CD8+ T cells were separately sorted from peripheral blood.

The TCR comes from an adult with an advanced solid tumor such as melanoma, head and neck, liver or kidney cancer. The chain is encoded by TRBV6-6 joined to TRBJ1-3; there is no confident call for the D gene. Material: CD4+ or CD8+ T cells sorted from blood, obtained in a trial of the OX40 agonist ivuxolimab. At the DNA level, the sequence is TGTGCCAGCAGCCCATCTGGAAACACCATATATTTT. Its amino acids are CASSPSGNTIYF.